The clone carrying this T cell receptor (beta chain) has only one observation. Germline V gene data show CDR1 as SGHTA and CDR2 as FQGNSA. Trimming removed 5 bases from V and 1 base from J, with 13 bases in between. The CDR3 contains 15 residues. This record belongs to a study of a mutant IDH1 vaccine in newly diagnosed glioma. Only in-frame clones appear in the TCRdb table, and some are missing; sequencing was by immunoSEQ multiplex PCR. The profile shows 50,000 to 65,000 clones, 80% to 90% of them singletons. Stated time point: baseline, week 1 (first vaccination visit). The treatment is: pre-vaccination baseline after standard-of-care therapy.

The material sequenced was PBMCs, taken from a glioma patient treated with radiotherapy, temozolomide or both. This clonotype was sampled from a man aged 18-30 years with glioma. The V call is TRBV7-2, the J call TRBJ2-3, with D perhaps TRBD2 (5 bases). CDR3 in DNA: TGTGCCAGCAGCCCAGCGAGGGTAGGCACAGATACGCAGTATTTT. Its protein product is CASSPARVGTDTQYF.